The T cell receptor beta chain described here comes from a study of blood T cells in healthy people across ages (dated by TCRdb to 2015 to 2017). Context from the whole study: In model experiments, template switching captured about one uniquely barcoded TCR beta cDNA molecule for every two T cells. To avoid experimental bias, donors of different ages were spread randomly across the sequencing lanes. Four age groups were formed from the donors: young (average approximately 15 years), middle-aged (around 37), aged (approximately 60) and long-lived (less than 85). The study measured age-related changes in TCR beta repertoire diversity using deep sequencing normalized with unique cDNA molecular identifiers. Using the same blood draw, the study looked at two additional independent replicas of 1 million unique cDNA reads for two donors, one aged 18 to 30 and the other aged 80 or older.

This clonotype has just a few counts. It lacks a known antigen. Base qualities are not at hand, and no much larger clone is one base apart. General findings and caveats noted by the study authors: As age increased, observed TCR beta diversity per million T cells dropped in a roughly linear way, and a significant reduction was already evident by age 40. Compared with the aged group, the long-lived group had more naive CD4+ T cells, fewer expanded clones and increased TCR diversity, suggesting age selection. Estimates of total diversity based on one million sequenced T cells were considered lower bounds and underestimates. Conclusive comparison of naive and antigen-experienced compartments was prevented by the profiling of bulk unsorted PBMCs. Donor CMV infection status was unknown, potentially confounding age-related changes in expanded clonotypes. A strong correlation was found between observed TCR beta diversity and the percentage of naive T cells measured by flow cytometry.

The V and J ends are trimmed by 3 bases and 0 bases, leaving 21 bases between them. CDR1 and CDR2, looked up from the germline V gene, are MDHEN and SYDVKM. The CDR3 runs 20 residues from the cysteine to the phenylalanine. Only CDR3 DNA is held: 60 bases, read in frame from base 1. The donors were roughly 38 Caucasian individuals from Russia, aged roughly 6 to 100 years, who were systemically healthy. Each donor gave roughly 11 milliliters of peripheral blood, drawn into EDTA-treated Vacutainer tubes. Ficoll-Paque density-gradient centrifugation was used to isolate PBMCs, with at least 6 million per sample. Trizol reagent was used to extract total RNA from PBMCs, with at least 5.5 micrograms per sample. For every donor, flow cytometry on a PBMC aliquot measured the percentage of naive CD45RAhigh/CD27high T cells. Libraries were built with 5' RACE. The sequencer listed for this sample is Illumina HiSeq 2500. A second PCR of roughly 6 to 11 cycles was performed with a sample-barcoded 5' primer and a J-beta primer mix. Each TCR beta cDNA molecule received a unique molecular identifier from a template-switch 5' adaptor carrying 12 random nucleotides. Each sample yielded at least 2.5 million CDR3-containing paired-end reads. First-strand cDNA was synthesized from all RNA with the Mint cDNA synthesis kit, primed by a TRBC-specific oligonucleotide. All cDNA was treated with uracil-DNA glycosylase and then went through a first 18-cycle PCR with the universal primers M1SS and BC2_uni_R. In the original analysis: For normalization, 1 million high-quality reads were randomly selected from each sample, with every read carrying a distinct molecular identifier. Instead of being binned into consensus sequences, reads that shared molecular identifiers were thrown out. MiTCR, set to a Q25 quality threshold and the strictest error-elimination algorithm, was used for CDR3 identification, clonotype clustering and error correction. A nonparametric unseen species model with Euler transformation was used to estimate a lower bound on total TCR beta diversity. TCRdb ran its own pipeline on the public reads, namely fastp trimming at Q25 and MiXCR clone calling, and kept in-frame beta chains. One record per CDR3 amino acid sequence lists the most common genes and DNA. The V and J calls were determined by TCRdb, not by the authors. This sample holds some 1.4 million distinct CDR3 sequences; about 43% were observed only once. The top ten clones comprise 7% to 9.5% of the sample.

Source material: blood. Rearrangement joined TRBV28 to TRBJ2-6; the D segment might be TRBD1 or TRBD2, since each matches 5 bases. The receptor was isolated from a young woman in good health. The DNA is TGTGCCAGCAGTTTCCTGGTCTTGGGCAGAGGGGCCTCTGGGGCCAACGTCCTGACTTTC. It specifies CASSFLVLGRGASGANVLTF.